This T cell receptor beta chain emerged from a study of spatial heterogeneity in lung cancer (dated by TCRdb to between 2018 and 2021). Background for the entire study: Beta-chain transcripts were consistently detected in greater numbers than alpha-chain transcripts, which likely reflects a higher abundance of beta-chain transcripts. TCR alpha and beta repertoires were quantitatively compared across multiple tumor regions, matched nontumor lung and blood in non-small cell lung cancer. At surgery, both alpha and beta chains were TCR-sequenced in 200 to 250 tumor regions, some 64 matched nontumor lung samples and a few dozen PBMC samples. In the raw uncorrected reads, each unique combination of TCR and UMI appeared more than ten times on average. The study linked features of the TCR repertoire to counts of nonsynonymous mutations, which were determined by whole-exome sequencing of tumor tissue. General findings and caveats noted by the study authors: Ubiquitous expanded tumor TCRs were found in blood more often at tumor resection than at routine follow-up. Additional single-cell paired TCR alpha and beta sequencing was considered necessary to confirm, at a functional level, the hypothesis that regional TCRs recognize regional mutations.

This clonotype has at least ten counts. The antigen this receptor binds is unknown. Base qualities were left out, and no much larger clone turns up one base away. Library preparation used 5' RACE. Instrument on record: NextSeq 500. To allow correction of PCR and sequencing errors, the TCR library protocol tagged every TCR cDNA molecule with a unique molecular identifier. The study's processing was this. TCR identification, UMI-based error correction and CDR3 extraction were performed with Decombinator tools. Expanded TCRs were defined as those above a frequency of 2 per 1,000, corresponding to the top 1% of the tumor frequency distribution. Renyi diversity was calculated using the R vegan package after each repertoire was subsampled 100 times to 5,000 TCRs. CDR3 similarity networks were built from amino acid triplet string-kernel similarity, with CDR3s being connected when pairwise similarity was above 0.82. Starting from the raw public reads, TCRdb applied fastp trimming at Q25, assembled clones with MiXCR and retained in-frame beta chains. Every distinct CDR3 protein forms one entry, paired with its most common genes and DNA. It is TCRdb's table, rather than the study itself, that gives the V and J calls and clone size. The sample includes about 45,000 distinct CDR3 sequences, with roughly 12% observed a single time. Clones ranked in the top ten supply around two fifths of the sample.

CDR1 and CDR2 are read off the germline V gene as MDHEN and SYDVKM. From the cysteine up to the phenylalanine, the CDR3 has a length of 16 residues. Left in the record is the CDR3 DNA by itself, 48 bases read in frame from the first base. V is reduced by 4 bases and J by 2 bases, leaving a spacing of 18 bases between them. The time point label of this sample denotes: sample taken at primary tumor resection. For TCR sequencing, whole RNA was extracted from tumor and nontumor lung tissue, or from cryopreserved PBMC samples, and no cell sorting was done. Donors were 72 patients with early-stage, untreated non-small cell lung cancer from the lung TRACERx cohort. Only patients for whom sufficient RNA was available from at least two tumor regions were selected for TCR sequencing.

The sequences come from PBMCs, collected at surgery. The sequence was collected from a female donor with early-stage non-small cell lung cancer. The rearrangement joined TRBV28 to TRBJ2-7; the D gene is perhaps TRBD2, from 5 matching bases. The bases read TGTGCCAGCAGTTACCCCCCCGGGGTGTCTACCTACGAGCAGTACTTC. It specifies CASSYPPGVSTYEQYF.